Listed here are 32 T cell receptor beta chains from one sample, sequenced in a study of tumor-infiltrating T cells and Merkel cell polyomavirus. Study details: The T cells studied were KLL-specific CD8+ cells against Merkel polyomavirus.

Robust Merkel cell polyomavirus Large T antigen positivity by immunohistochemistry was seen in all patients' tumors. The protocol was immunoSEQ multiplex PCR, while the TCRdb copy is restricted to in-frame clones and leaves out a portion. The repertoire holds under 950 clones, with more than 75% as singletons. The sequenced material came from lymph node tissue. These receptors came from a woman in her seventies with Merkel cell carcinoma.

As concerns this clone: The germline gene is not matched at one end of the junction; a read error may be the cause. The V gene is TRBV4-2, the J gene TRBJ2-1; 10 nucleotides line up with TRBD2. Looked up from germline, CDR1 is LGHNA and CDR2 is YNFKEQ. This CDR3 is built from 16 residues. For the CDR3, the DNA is TGTGCCAGCAGTCAAGCGGGAGGGCCGGGATACAATGAGCAGTTCTTC. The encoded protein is CASSQAGGPGYNEQFF.

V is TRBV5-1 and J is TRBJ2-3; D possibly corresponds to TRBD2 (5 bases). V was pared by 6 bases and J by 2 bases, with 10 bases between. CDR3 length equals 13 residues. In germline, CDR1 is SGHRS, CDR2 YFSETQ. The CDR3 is CASNSDFTDTQYF. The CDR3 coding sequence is TGCGCCAGCAATTCGGACTTCACAGATACGCAGTATTTT.

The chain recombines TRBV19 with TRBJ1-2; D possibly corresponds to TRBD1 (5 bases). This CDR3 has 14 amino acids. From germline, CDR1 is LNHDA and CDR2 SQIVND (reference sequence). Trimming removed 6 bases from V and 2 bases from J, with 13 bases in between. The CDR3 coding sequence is TGTGCCAGTAGAGTCTGGGGCGTGAACTATGGCTACACCTTC. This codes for CASRVWGVNYGYTF.

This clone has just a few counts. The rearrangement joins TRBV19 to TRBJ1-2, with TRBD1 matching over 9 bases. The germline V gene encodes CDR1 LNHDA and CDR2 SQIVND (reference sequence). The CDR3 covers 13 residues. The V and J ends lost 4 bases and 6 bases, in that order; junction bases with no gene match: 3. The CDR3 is CASSTTGGDGYTF. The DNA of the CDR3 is TGTGCCAGTAGTACCACAGGGGGCGATGGCTACACCTTC.

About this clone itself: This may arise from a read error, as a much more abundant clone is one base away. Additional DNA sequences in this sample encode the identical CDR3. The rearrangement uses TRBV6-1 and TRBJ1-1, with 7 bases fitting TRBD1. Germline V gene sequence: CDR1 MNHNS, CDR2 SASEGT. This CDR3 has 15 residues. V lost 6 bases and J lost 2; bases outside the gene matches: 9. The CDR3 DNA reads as TGTGCCAGCAGCGAACGGGGGACAGCAAACACTGAAGCTTTCTTT. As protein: CASSERGTANTEAFF.

This CDR3 is CAWSVGQGSEKLFF. In DNA form, the CDR3 reads TGTGCCTGGAGTGTAGGGCAGGGAAGTGAAAAACTGTTTTTT. The rearrangement links TRBV30 to TRBJ1-4; TRBD1 is a possible D gene (5 bases). The germline V and J ends were trimmed by 0 bases and 7 bases, with 12 bases remaining between them. Germline V gives CDR1 GTSNPN, CDR2 SVGIG (reference sequence). This CDR3 is built from 14 residues.

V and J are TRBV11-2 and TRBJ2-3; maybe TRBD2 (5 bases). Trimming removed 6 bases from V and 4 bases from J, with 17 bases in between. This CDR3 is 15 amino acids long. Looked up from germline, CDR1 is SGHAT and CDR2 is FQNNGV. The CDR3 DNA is TGTGCCAGCAGTTATACTAGAGCCCCCCCAGATACGCAGTATTTT. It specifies CASSYTRAPPDTQYF.

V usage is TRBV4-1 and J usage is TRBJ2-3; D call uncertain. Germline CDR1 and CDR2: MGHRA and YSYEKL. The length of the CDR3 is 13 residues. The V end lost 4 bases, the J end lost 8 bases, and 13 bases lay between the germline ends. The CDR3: CASSLGTESTQYF. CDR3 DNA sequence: TGCGCCAGCAGCCTGGGCACCGAGAGTACGCAGTATTTT.

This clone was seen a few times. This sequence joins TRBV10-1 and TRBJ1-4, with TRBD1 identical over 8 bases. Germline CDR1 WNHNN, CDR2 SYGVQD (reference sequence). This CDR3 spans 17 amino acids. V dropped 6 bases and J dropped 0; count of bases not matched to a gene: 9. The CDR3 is CASRQETGVATNEKLFF. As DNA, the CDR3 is TGCGCCAGCAGGCAGGAGACAGGGGTAGCAACTAATGAAAAACTGTTTTTT.

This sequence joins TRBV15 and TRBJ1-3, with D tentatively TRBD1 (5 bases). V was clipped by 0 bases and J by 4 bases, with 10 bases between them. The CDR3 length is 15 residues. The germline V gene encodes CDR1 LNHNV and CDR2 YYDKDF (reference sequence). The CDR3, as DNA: TGTGCCACCAGCAGAGACAGGGATCCCGGAAACACCATATATTTT. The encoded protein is CATSRDRDPGNTIYF.

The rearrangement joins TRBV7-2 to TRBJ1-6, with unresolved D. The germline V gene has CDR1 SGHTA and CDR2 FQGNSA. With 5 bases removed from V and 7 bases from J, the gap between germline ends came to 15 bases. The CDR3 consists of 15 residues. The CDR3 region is CASSPAGGENSPLHF. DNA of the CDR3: TGTGCCAGCAGCCCCGCGGGCGGAGAGAATTCACCCCTCCACTTT.

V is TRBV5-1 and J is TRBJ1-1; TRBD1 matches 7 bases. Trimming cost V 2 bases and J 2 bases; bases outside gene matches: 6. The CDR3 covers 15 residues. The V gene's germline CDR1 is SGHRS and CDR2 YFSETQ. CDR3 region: CASSFWTGKNTEAFF. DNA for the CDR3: TGCGCCAGCAGCTTCTGGACAGGAAAAAACACTGAAGCTTTCTTT.

The CDR3 loop is CASSLGQGLNTEAFF. The CDR3 DNA sequence: TGTGCCAGCAGCTTAGGCCAGGGGCTCAACACTGAAGCTTTCTTT. J is TRBJ1-1 and V is TRBV11-1, with D possibly being TRBD1 (6 bases). Deletions cut 1 base from V and 2 bases from J, with 11 bases between. This CDR3 comprises 15 residues. Per the germline V gene, CDR1 is SGHAT and CDR2 is FQDESV (reference sequence).

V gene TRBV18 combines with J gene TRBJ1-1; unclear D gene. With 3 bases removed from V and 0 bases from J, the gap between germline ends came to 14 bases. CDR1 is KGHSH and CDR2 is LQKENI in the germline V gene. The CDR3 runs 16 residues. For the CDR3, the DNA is TGTGCCAGCTCACCCCCGCGACAAAGAATGAACACTGAAGCTTTCTTT. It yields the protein CASSPPRQRMNTEAFF.

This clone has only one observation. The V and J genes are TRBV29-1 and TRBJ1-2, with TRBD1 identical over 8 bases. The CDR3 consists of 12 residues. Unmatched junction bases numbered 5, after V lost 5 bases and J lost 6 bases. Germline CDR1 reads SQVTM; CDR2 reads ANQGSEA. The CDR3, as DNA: TGCAGCGTTCCGGACAGGGTGAATGGCTACACCTTC. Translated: CSVPDRVNGYTF.

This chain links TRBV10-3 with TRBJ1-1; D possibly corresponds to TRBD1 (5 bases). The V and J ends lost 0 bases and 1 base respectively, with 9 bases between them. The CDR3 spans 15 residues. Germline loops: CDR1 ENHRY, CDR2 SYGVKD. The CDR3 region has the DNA TGTGCCATCAGTGAGTCGCCGCAGGGGAACACTGAAGCTTTCTTT. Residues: CAISESPQGNTEAFF.

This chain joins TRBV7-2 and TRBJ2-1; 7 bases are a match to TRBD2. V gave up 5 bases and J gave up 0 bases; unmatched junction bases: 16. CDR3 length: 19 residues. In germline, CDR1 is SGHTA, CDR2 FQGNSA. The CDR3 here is CASSLRLRLAASSYNEQFF. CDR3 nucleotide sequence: TGTGCCAGCAGCCTCCGACTAAGACTAGCCGCAAGCTCCTACAATGAGCAGTTCTTC.

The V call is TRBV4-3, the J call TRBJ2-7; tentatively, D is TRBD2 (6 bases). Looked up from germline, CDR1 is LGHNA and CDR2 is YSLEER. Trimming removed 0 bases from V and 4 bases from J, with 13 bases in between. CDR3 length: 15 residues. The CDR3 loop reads CASSQEGGLSYEQYF. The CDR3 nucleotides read TGCGCCAGCAGCCAAGAAGGAGGACTATCTTACGAGCAGTACTTC.

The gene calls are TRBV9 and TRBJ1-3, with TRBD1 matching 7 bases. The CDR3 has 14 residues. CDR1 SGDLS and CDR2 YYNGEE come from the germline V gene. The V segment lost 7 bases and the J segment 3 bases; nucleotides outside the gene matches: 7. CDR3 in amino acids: CASAEGGGGNTIYF. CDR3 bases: TGTGCCAGCGCGGAAGGGGGCGGTGGAAACACCATATATTTT.

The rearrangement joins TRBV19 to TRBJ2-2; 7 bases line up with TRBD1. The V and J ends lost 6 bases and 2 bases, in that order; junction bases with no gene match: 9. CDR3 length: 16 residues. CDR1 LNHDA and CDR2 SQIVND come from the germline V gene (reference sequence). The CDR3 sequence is CASRDAGTANTGELFF. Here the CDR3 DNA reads TGTGCCAGTAGAGACGCCGGGACAGCTAACACCGGGGAGCTGTTTTTT.

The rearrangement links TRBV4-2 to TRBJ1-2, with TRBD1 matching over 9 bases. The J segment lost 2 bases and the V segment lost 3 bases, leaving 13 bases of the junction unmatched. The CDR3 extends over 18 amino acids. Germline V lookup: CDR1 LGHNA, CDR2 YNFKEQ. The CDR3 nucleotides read TGTGCCAGCAGCCATTTTACAGGGGGCGTACCTACGAACTATGGCTACACCTTC. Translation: CASSHFTGGVPTNYGYTF.

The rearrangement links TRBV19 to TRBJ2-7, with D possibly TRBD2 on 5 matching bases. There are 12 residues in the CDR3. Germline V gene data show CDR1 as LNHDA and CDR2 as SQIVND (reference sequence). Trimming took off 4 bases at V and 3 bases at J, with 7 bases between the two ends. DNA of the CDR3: TGTGCCAGTAGTAAGGGAGTCTACGAGCAGTACTTC. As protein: CASSKGVYEQYF.

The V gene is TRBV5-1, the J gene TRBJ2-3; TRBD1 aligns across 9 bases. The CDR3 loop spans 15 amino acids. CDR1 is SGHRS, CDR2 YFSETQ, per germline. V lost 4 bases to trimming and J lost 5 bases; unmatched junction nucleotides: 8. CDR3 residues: CASSLNTGGRDTQYF. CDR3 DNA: TGCGCCAGCAGCCTAAATACAGGGGGCAGAGATACGCAGTATTTT.

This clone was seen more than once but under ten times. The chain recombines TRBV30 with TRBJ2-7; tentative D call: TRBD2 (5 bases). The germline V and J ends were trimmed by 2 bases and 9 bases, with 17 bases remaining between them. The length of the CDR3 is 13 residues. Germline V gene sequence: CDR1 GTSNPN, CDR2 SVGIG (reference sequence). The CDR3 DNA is TGTGCCTGGAGTCCCCTGGGCGTGAGCGGGCAGTACTTC. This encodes CAWSPLGVSGQYF.

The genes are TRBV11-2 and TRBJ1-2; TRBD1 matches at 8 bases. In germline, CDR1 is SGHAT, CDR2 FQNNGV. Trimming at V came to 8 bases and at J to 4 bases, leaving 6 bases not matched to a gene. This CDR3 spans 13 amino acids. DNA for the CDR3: TGTGCCAGCTCAGCAGGACAGGGCTATGGCTACACCTTC. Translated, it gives CASSAGQGYGYTF.

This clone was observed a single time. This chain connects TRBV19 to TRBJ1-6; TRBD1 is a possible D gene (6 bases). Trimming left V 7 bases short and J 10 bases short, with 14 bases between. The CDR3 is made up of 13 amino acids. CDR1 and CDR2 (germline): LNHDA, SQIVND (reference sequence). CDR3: CASNLPGGSPLHF. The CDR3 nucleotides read TGTGCCAGTAATCTCCCGGGGGGCTCACCCCTCCACTTT.

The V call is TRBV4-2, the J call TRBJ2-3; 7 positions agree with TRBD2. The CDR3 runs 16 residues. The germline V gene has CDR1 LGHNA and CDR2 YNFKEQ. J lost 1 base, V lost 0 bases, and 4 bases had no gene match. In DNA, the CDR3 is TGTGCCAGCAGCCAAGATTTCCGGGGGGGCACAGATACGCAGTATTTT. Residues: CASSQDFRGGTDTQYF.

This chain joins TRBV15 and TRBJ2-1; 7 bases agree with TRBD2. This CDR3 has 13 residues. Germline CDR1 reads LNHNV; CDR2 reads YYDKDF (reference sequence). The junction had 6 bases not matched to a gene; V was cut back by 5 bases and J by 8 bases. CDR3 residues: CATSGAGIDEQFF. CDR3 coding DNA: TGTGCCACCAGCGGAGCGGGAATCGATGAGCAGTTCTTC.

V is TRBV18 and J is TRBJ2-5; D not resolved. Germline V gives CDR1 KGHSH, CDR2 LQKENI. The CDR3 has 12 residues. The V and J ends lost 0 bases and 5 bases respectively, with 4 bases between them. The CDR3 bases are TGTGCCAGCTCACCACCTGAGGAGACCCAGTACTTC. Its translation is CASSPPEETQYF.

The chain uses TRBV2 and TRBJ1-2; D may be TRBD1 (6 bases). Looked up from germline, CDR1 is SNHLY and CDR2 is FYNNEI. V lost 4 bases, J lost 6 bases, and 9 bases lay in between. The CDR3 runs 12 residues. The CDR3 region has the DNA TGTGCCAGCAGTGTAGAGGGGGATGGCTACACCTTC. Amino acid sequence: CASSVEGDGYTF.

This chain's CDR3 is CASSYSGGGSTEAFF. Written as DNA, the CDR3 is TGTGCCAGCAGTTACTCGGGGGGAGGTAGCACTGAAGCTTTCTTT. J is TRBJ1-1 and V is TRBV6-5; possible D gene TRBD1, 5 bases. The germline gives CDR1 MNHEY, CDR2 SVGAGI. V lost 0 bases to trimming and J lost 4 bases, with 12 bases between them. This CDR3 has 15 amino acids.

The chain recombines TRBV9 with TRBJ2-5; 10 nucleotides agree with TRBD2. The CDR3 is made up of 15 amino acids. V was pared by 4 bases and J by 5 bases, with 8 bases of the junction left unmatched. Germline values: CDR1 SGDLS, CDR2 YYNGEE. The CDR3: CASSSIAGGWETQYF. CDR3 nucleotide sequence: TGTGCCAGCAGCTCGATAGCGGGGGGATGGGAGACCCAGTACTTC.